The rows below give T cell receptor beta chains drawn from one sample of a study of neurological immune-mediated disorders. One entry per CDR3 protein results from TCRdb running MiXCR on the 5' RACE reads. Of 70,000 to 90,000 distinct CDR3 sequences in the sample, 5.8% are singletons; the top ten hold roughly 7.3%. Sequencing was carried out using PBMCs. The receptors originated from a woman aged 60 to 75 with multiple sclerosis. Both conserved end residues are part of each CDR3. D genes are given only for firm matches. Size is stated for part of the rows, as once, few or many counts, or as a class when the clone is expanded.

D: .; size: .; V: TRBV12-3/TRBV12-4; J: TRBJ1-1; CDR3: CASSLGADTEAFF; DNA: TGTGCCAGCAGTTTGGGGGCTGACACTGAAGCTTTCTTT
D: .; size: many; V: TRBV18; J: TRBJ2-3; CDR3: CASSSITDTQYF; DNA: TGTGCCAGCTCATCAATCACAGATACGCAGTATTTT
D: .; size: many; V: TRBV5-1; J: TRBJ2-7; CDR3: CASSPGHVDSYEQYF; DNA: TGCGCCAGCAGCCCCGGACACGTAGACTCCTACGAGCAGTACTTC
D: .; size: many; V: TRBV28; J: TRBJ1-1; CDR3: CASSFQTVNTEAFF; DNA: TGTGCCAGCAGTTTCCAGACAGTGAACACTGAAGCTTTCTTT
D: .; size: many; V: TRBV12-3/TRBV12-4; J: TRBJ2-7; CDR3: CASSLLGANGEQYF; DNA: TGTGCCAGCAGTTTACTAGGGGCTAATGGGGAGCAGTACTTC
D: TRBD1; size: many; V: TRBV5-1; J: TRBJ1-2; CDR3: CATRRDRDFGYTF; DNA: TGCGCCACCCGCCGGGACAGGGACTTTGGCTACACCTTC
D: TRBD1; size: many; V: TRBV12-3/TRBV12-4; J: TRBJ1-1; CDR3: CASRSTGGRTEAFF; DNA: TGTGCCAGCAGGTCAACAGGGGGACGGACTGAAGCTTTCTTT
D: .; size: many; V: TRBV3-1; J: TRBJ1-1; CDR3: CASSPQSSRTEAFF; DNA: TGTGCCAGCAGCCCGCAATCATCGAGGACTGAAGCTTTCTTT
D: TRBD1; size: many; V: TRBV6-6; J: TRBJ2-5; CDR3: CASRNQGAETQYF; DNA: TGTGCCAGCAGAAACCAGGGGGCCGAGACCCAGTACTTC
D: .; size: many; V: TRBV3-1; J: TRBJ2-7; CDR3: CASSQDRTVPAEQYF; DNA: TGTGCCAGCAGCCAAGATCGGACAGTACCGGCCGAGCAGTACTTC
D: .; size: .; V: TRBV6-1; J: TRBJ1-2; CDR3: CASSEAGENYGYTF; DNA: TGTGCCAGCAGTGAAGCGGGAGAGAACTATGGCTACACCTTC
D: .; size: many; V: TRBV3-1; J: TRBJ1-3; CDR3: CASSQDRAGASGNTIYF; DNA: TGTGCCAGCAGCCAAGATAGGGCAGGGGCCTCTGGAAACACCATATATTTT
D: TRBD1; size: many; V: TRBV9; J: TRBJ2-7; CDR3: CASSVGDSSYEQYF; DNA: TGTGCCAGCAGCGTAGGGGACAGTTCCTACGAGCAGTACTTC
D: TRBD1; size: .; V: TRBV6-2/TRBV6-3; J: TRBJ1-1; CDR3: CASSSPGTGGAAEAFF; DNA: TGTGCCAGCAGTTCCCCCGGGACAGGGGGCGCCGCTGAAGCTTTCTTT
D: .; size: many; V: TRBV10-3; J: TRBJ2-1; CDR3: CAISDYNEQFF; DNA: TGTGCCATCAGTGACTACAATGAGCAGTTCTTC
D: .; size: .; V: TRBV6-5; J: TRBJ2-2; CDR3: CASSYTRGEAGELFF; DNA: TGTGCCAGCAGTTACACCCGGGGCGAGGCCGGGGAGCTGTTTTTT
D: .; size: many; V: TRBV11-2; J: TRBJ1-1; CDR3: CASSPGTQNTEAFF; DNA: TGTGCCAGCAGCCCCGGGACACAGAACACTGAAGCTTTCTTT
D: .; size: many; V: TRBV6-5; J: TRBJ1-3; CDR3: CASSYGQGGNTIYF; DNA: TGTGCCAGCAGTTACGGTCAGGGGGGAAACACCATATATTTT
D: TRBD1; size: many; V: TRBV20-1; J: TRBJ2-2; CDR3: CSASGDRGTGELFF; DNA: TGCAGTGCTAGCGGGGACAGGGGCACCGGGGAGCTGTTTTTT
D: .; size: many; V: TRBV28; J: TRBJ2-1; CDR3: CASNLRGAGSYNEQFF; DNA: TGTGCCAGCAATTTAAGGGGAGCGGGCTCGTACAATGAGCAGTTCTTC
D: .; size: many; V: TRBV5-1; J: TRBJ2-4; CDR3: CASSLGTQNIQYF; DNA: TGCGCCAGCAGCTTAGGCACCCAAAACATTCAGTACTTC
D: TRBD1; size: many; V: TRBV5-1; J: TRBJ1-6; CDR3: CASSLGRDRSSPLHF; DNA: TGCGCCAGCAGCTTGGGCAGGGACAGGAGCTCACCCCTCCACTTT
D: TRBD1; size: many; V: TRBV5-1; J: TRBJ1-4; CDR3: CASSPRDRGNEKLFF; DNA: TGCGCCAGCAGCCCCCGGGACAGAGGGAATGAAAAACTGTTTTTT
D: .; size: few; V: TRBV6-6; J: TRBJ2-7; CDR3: CASSPARGTYEQYF; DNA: TGTGCCAGCAGCCCGGCCAGGGGTACCTACGAGCAGTACTTC
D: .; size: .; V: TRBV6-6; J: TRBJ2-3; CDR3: CASSYDFTDTQYF; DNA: TGTGCCAGCAGTTACGACTTCACAGATACGCAGTATTTT
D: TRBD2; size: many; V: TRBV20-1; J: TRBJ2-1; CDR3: CSARGFRGSGGTRSYNEQFF; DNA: TGCAGTGCTAGAGGCTTTCGTGGTAGCGGGGGTACTCGCTCCTACAATGAGCAGTTCTTC
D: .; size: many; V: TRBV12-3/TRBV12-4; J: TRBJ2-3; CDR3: CASSFWRSRFTDTQYF; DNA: TGTGCCAGCAGTTTTTGGCGGTCGCGCTTCACAGATACGCAGTATTTT
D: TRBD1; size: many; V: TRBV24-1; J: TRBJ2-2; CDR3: CATSEPGQGYTGELFF; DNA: TGTGCCACCAGTGAGCCGGGACAGGGATATACCGGGGAGCTGTTTTTT
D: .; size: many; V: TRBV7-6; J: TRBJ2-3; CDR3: CASSSPLLEPSTDTQYF; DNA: TGTGCCAGCAGCTCACCCCTACTAGAACCTAGCACAGATACGCAGTATTTT
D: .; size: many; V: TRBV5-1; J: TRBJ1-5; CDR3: CASRSELGQPQHF; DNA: TGCGCCAGCAGAAGTGAGCTGGGGCAGCCCCAGCATTTT
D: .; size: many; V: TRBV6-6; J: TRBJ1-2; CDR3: CASSGQGPGYTF; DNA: TGTGCCAGCAGTGGCCAGGGTCCTGGCTACACCTTC
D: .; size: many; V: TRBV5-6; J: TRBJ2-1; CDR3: CASSLMGGASYNEQFF; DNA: TGTGCCAGCAGCTTGATGGGTGGGGCCTCCTACAATGAGCAGTTCTTC
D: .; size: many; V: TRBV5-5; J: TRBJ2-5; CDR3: CASSLYREETQYF; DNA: TGTGCCAGCAGCTTGTACAGGGAAGAGACCCAGTACTTC
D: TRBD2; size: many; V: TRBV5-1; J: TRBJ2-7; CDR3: CASAGDFIYEQYF; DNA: TGCGCCAGCGCGGGGGACTTCATCTACGAGCAGTACTTC
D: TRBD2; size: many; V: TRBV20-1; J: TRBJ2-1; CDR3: CSARTSGGVFDNEQFF; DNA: TGCAGTGCTAGGACTAGCGGGGGGGTTTTCGACAATGAGCAGTTCTTC
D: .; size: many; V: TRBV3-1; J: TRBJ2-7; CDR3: CASSQDARPSYEQYF; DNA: TGTGCCAGCAGCCAAGATGCGAGACCCTCCTACGAGCAGTACTTC
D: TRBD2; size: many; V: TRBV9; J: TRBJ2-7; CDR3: CASKRDENSYEQYF; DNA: TGTGCCAGCAAGCGGGACGAGAACTCCTACGAGCAGTACTTC
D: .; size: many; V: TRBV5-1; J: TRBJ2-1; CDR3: CASSSPRDTVSDEQFF; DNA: TGCGCCAGCAGCAGCCCCCGGGACACTGTGTCGGATGAGCAGTTCTTC
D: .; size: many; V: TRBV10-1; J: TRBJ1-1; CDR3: CATHGGWKNTEAFF; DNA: TGCGCCACCCACGGGGGGTGGAAGAACACTGAAGCTTTCTTT
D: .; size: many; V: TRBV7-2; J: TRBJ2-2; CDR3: CASSSHPLNTGELFF; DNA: TGTGCCAGCAGCTCCCACCCATTAAACACCGGGGAGCTGTTTTTT
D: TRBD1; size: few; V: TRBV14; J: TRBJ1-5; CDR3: CASSPGQGFGPQHF; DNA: TGTGCCAGCAGCCCCGGACAGGGGTTCGGGCCCCAGCATTTT
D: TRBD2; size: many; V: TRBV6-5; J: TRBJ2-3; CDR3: CASTSGGATSTDTQYF; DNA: TGTGCCAGCACTAGCGGGGGGGCAACAAGCACAGATACGCAGTATTTT
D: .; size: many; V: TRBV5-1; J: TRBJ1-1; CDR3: CASADRGNTEAFF; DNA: TGCGCCAGCGCCGACCGCGGCAACACTGAAGCTTTCTTT
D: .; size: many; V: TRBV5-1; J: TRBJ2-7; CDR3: CASSLEATYEQYF; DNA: TGCGCCAGCAGCTTGGAGGCAACATACGAGCAGTACTTC
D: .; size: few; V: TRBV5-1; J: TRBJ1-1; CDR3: CASSLVGYSEAFF; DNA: TGCGCCAGCAGCTTGGTTGGGTACTCTGAAGCTTTCTTT
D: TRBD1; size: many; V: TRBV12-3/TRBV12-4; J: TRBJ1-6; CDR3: CASSWDRDANSPLHF; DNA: TGTGCCAGCAGCTGGGACAGGGATGCGAATTCACCCCTCCACTTT
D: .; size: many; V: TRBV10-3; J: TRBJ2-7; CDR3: CAISSTESLSYEQYF; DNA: TGTGCCATCAGCTCGACCGAGTCCCTATCCTACGAGCAGTACTTC
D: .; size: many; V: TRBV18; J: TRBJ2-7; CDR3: CASSPSRDSLYEQYF; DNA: TGTGCCAGCTCACCGAGCCGGGACTCTCTCTACGAGCAGTACTTC
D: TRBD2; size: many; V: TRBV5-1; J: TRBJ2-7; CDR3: CASSFRGGAKYEQYF; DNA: TGCGCCAGCAGCTTCCGCGGGGGGGCTAAGTACGAGCAGTACTTC
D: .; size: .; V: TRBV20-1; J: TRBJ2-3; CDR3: CSSDRPSTDTQYF; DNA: TGCAGTAGTGACAGGCCCAGCACAGATACGCAGTATTTT
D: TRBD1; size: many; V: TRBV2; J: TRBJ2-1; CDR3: CASTDGTGSYNEQFF; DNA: TGTGCCAGCACAGACGGGACAGGGTCCTACAATGAGCAGTTCTTC
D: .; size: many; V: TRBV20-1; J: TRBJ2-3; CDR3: CSAPGLTTTDTQYF; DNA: TGCAGTGCCCCGGGACTCACAACCACAGATACGCAGTATTTT
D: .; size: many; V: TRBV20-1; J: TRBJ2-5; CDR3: CSAAPPQETQYF; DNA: TGCAGTGCTGCTCCGCCTCAAGAGACCCAGTACTTC
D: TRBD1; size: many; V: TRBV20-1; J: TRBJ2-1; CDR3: CSATWTGVWDEQFF; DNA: TGCAGTGCTACTTGGACAGGGGTGTGGGATGAGCAGTTCTTC